This T cell receptor beta chain originates from a study of beta chain features in type 1 diabetes. Study-level background: Age, gender, cell numbers and subset yield matched between patients and controls. Findings and caveats of the study: All four CD4+ subsets from Type 1 diabetes patients carried moderately but significantly shorter TCRB CDR3s. Patients showed naive, central memory and Treg TCRB repertoires that appeared more similar than those of healthy donors. Sequencing of cDNA might inflate the share of cells that strongly express TCR.

Investigators reverse transcribed all isolated RNA, so they sequenced expressed TCRB transcripts. Profiling relied on immunoSEQ multiplex PCR, and the TCRdb table lists in-frame clones only, not all of them. Of about 340,000 clones listed, 13% are singletons. Via the markers CD45RO/CCR7/CD25/CD127/CD95/CD27, stem cell-like memory, regulatory, central memory and naive CD4+ cells were sorted. This clone was found a few times. Its antigen is still unknown. This CDR3 comprises 16 residues. With V trimmed by 5 bases and J by 7 bases, 15 bases remained unmatched. In germline, CDR1 is SGHVS, CDR2 FQNEAQ. The sequencing sample was made of naive CD4+ T cells from blood. This receptor was identified in a woman aged 18-35 years with type 1 diabetes. The chain carries TRBV7-8 and TRBJ1-2; 8 positions match TRBD1. The DNA for the CDR3 is TGTGCCAGCAGCCCATTGGCTCCCGGGACAGGAACTGGCTACACCTTC. Amino acid sequence: CASSPLAPGTGTGYTF.